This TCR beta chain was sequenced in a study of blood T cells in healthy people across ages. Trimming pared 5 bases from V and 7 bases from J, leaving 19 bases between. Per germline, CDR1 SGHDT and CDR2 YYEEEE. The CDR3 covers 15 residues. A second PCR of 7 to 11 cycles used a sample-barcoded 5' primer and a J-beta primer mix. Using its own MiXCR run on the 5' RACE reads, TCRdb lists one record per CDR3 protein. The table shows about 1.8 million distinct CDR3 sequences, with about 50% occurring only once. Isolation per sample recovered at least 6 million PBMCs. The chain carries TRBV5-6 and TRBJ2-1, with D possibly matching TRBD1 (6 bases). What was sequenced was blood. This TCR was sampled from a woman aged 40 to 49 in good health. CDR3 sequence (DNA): TGTGCCAGCAGTACCCCTTTCACAGGGATTAATGAGCAGTTCTTC. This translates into CASSTPFTGINEQFF.